Presented here are 6 T cell receptor beta chains from one specimen sequenced in a study of blood T cell repertoires in COVID-19. Using immunoSEQ multiplex PCR, the repertoire was profiled, and TCRdb retains in-frame clones only, with some absent. The sample consists of about 210,000 clones, roughly 85% of them appearing once. What was sequenced was peripheral blood. These receptors were collected from a man between 45 and 60 years old with COVID-19, enrolled during active disease.

In this sample, this clone turned up a few times. This chain connects TRBV2 to TRBJ1-2, with no clear D. This CDR3 contains 11 residues. The germline gives CDR1 SNHLY, CDR2 FYNNEI. V gave up 7 bases and J gave up 7 bases, with 10 bases separating them. For the CDR3, the DNA is TGTGCCAGCAAAAAAGAGGTTGGCTACACCTTC. This codes for CASKKEVGYTF.

Only one count was recorded for this clone. The chain couples TRBV2 to TRBJ1-5; 7 bases agree with TRBD1. The germline gives CDR1 SNHLY, CDR2 FYNNEI. The CDR3 sequence is 15 residues long. V shed 2 bases and J 6 bases; nucleotides not matched to a gene: 7. The CDR3 region is CASSEWLDRSQPQHF. The CDR3 DNA reads as TGTGCCAGCAGTGAATGGTTGGACAGGTCTCAGCCCCAGCATTTT.

This sequence joins TRBV7-3 and TRBJ2-2, with D maybe TRBD1 (6 bases). Germline CDR1 reads SGHTA; CDR2 reads FQGTGA. V was pared by 5 bases and J by 1 base, with 17 bases between. This CDR3 has 17 amino acids. CDR3 DNA sequence: TGTGCCAGCAGCGCGCCCAGATGGACAGAGAACACCGGGGAGCTGTTTTTT. Residues: CASSAPRWTENTGELFF.

The rearrangement uses TRBV5-5 and TRBJ2-7; weak D call: TRBD1 (6 bases). Germline V gene sequence: CDR1 SGHKS, CDR2 YYEKEE (reference sequence). V lost 3 bases, J lost 0 bases, and 16 bases lay in between. This CDR3 has 16 residues. The CDR3 region is CASSSNLGTPSYEQYF. The CDR3 DNA reads as TGTGCCAGCAGCTCTAACTTGGGGACACCCTCCTACGAGCAGTACTTC.

The table lists this clone with a few counts. The chain has TRBV12-5 and TRBJ1-2, with 7 bases that match TRBD1. This CDR3 comprises 13 residues. The germline gives CDR1 LGHNT, CDR2 FRNRAP. Losses at the gene ends were 4 bases for V and 5 bases for J; bases not matched to a gene: 4. The CDR3 DNA reads as TGTGCTAGTGGTTCCGACAGGGAATATGGCTACACCTTC. Translation: CASGSDREYGYTF.

The V gene is TRBV6-6, the J gene TRBJ1-2, with D perhaps matching TRBD1 (5 bases). This CDR3 has 13 amino acids. Germline CDR1 is MNHNY and CDR2 is SVGAGI (reference sequence). V dropped 0 bases and J dropped 9 bases, with 11 bases sitting between them. The CDR3 bases are TGTGCCAGCAGTTACTCGTCGGGGGATCGCTACACCTTC. Translating it yields CASSYSSGDRYTF.